The 10 T cell receptor beta chains below all came from one sample that was sequenced in a study of CD8 T cells in ankylosing spondylitis. TCRdb fed the 5' RACE reads into MiXCR, producing one record per CDR3 protein. The top ten hold approximately 15% of the sample, which has roughly 200,000 distinct CDR3 sequences, roughly 13% seen once. The sample consisted of blood, either unsorted or a sorted T cell fraction (not recorded which). All receptors come from a male donor with ankylosing spondylitis or in good health (not recorded which).

The V gene is TRBV24-1, the J gene TRBJ2-2; D is possibly TRBD1 (5 bases). There are 14 residues in the CDR3. The V gene lost 5 bases and the J gene lost 4 bases, with 10 bases spanning the gap. From germline, CDR1 is KGHDR and CDR2 SFDVKD. This CDR3 reads CATSATGSTGELFF. Written as DNA, the CDR3 is TGTGCCACCAGTGCAACAGGTAGCACCGGGGAGCTGTTTTTT.

This clonotype was seen only a few times. The chain is built from TRBV11-2 and TRBJ2-2, with D unclear. The CDR3 has 16 amino acids. V lost 5 bases, J lost 1 base, and 14 bases lay in between. In germline, CDR1 is SGHAT, CDR2 FQNNGV. The chain's CDR3 is CASSPLLTGNTGELFF. CDR3 nucleotides: TGTGCCAGCAGCCCTCTCCTGACGGGGAACACCGGGGAGCTGTTTTTT.

The chain recombines TRBV27 with TRBJ2-1, with TRBD2 matching 10 bases. This CDR3 has 15 residues. Losses at the gene ends were 6 bases for V and 6 bases for J; bases not matched to a gene: 8. Germline loops: CDR1 MNHEY, CDR2 SMNVEV (reference sequence). CDR3 sequence reads: CASRDAAGGPNEQFF. The CDR3 coding sequence is TGTGCCAGCAGGGACGCAGCGGGGGGGCCCAATGAGCAGTTCTTC.

This clonotype was recorded a few times. The chain joins TRBV4-1 to TRBJ2-7; D unresolved. This CDR3 has 15 amino acids. Germline CDR1 is MGHRA and CDR2 is YSYEKL. The germline V and J ends were trimmed by 1 base and 3 bases, with 13 bases remaining between them. The CDR3 loop reads CASSQVMDGFYEQYF. DNA of the CDR3: TGCGCCAGCAGCCAAGTAATGGACGGATTCTACGAGCAGTACTTC.

The rearrangement links TRBV21-1 to TRBJ2-1; TRBD2, the table's D call, lacks a check against the DNA. TRBV21-1 is termed a pseudogene. CDR3 length: 16 residues. The CDR3 DNA reads TGTGCCAGCAGCAAAGTGGGTAGCGGGGGGCCCAATGAGCAGTTCTTC. It is translated as CASSKVGSGGPNEQFF.

This clonotype was detected only a few times. This chain uses TRBV7-2 with TRBJ2-3; TRBD2 is a possible D gene (7 bases). Trimming stripped 10 bases from V and 6 bases from J, with 26 bases between. This CDR3 comprises 16 residues. Germline V lookup: CDR1 SGHTA, CDR2 FQGNSA. As DNA, the CDR3 is TGTGCCATCTGGTTGACAGGACTAGGAGGATTGGATACGCAGTATTTT. Translated, it gives CAIWLTGLGGLDTQYF. The full variable domain, with the rest looked up from reference TRBV7-2 and TRBJ2-3, is GAGVSQSPSNKVTEKGKDVELRCDPISGHTALYWYRQSLGQGLEFLIYFQGNSAPDKSGLPSDRFSAERTGGSVSTLTIQRTQQEDSAVYLCAIWLTGLGGLDTQYFGPGTRLTVL.

This clonotype has a handful of counts. This rearrangement joins TRBV30 to TRBJ2-7, with a possible D match to TRBD1 (5 bases). This CDR3 is 13 amino acids long. The germline V and J ends were trimmed by 0 bases and 0 bases, with 6 bases remaining between them. Per germline, CDR1 GTSNPN and CDR2 SVGIG (reference sequence). The CDR3 protein is CAWSVDSSYEQYF. The CDR3 DNA reads TGTGCCTGGAGTGTCGACAGCTCCTACGAGCAGTACTTC.

This clonotype was picked up a small number of times. This sequence joins TRBV7-8 and TRBJ2-7; 8 positions match TRBD2. CDR3 length: 13 residues. V lost 5 bases, J lost 6 bases, and 6 bases stayed unmatched. Germline CDR1 and CDR2: SGHVS and FQNEAQ. This CDR3 is CASSLTAGGEQYF. In DNA form, the CDR3 reads TGTGCCAGCAGCCTAACGGCGGGAGGCGAGCAGTACTTC.

The chain carries TRBV7-2 and TRBJ2-2; 9 nucleotides align to TRBD1. Germline CDR1 reads SGHTA; CDR2 reads FQGNSA. The CDR3 loop spans 16 amino acids. V lost 2 bases, J lost 4 bases, and 5 bases stayed unmatched. The CDR3 DNA sequence: TGTGCCAGCAGCTTATACGGGACAGGGTCCACCGGGGAGCTGTTTTTT. Its protein product is CASSLYGTGSTGELFF.

This clonotype was seen repeatedly, ten times or more. The V gene is TRBV4-1, the J gene TRBJ1-1; D is perhaps TRBD1 (6 bases). The CDR3 spans 12 residues. The germline V gene has CDR1 MGHRA and CDR2 YSYEKL. The germline V and J ends were trimmed by 8 bases and 4 bases, with 11 bases remaining between them. This CDR3 is CASEGGGTEAFF. CDR3 DNA sequence: TGCGCCAGCGAAGGAGGGGGCACTGAAGCTTTCTTT.